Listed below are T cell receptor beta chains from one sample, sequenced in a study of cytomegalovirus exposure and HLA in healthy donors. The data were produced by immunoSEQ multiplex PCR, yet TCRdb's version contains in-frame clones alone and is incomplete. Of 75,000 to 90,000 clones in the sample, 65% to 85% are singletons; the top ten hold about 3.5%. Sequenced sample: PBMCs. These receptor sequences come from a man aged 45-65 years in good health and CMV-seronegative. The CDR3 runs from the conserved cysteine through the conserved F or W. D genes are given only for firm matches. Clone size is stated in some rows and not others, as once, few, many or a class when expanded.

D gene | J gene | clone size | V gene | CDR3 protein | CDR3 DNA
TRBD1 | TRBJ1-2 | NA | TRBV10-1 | CASSRDRNYGYTF | TGCGCCAGCAGTCGGGACAGGAACTATGGCTACACCTTC
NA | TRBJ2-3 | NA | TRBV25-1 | CASIARTNTDTQYF | TGTGCCAGCATTGCCAGAACAAACACAGATACGCAGTATTTT
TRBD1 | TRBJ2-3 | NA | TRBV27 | CASRRQGVWDTQYF | TGTGCCAGCCGGAGGCAGGGGGTATGGGATACGCAGTATTTT
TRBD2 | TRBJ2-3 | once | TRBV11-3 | CASSLESGLDFTDTQYF | TGTGCCAGCAGCTTAGAGTCGGGACTAGACTTCACAGATACGCAGTATTTT
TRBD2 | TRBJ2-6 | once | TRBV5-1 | CASSPGGADGANVLTF | TGCGCCAGCAGCCCCGGGGGGGCGGATGGGGCCAACGTCCTGACTTTC
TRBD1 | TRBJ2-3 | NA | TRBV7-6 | CASSLESGRGTDTQYF | TGTGCCAGCAGCTTAGAGTCGGGCAGGGGGACAGATACGCAGTATTTT
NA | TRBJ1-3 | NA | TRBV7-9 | CASSANSGAGNTIYF | TGTGCCAGCAGCGCCAACTCCGGGGCTGGAAACACCATATATTTT
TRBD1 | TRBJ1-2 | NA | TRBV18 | CASSPPTGQGNYGYTF | TGTGCCAGCTCACCACCAACGGGACAGGGTAACTATGGCTACACCTTC
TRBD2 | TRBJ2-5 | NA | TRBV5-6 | CASSQGGLAGGTIQETQYF | TGTGCCAGCAGCCAAGGGGGACTAGCGGGGGGAACAATCCAAGAGACCCAGTACTTC
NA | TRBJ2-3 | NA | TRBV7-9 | CASSSRGGDTQYF | TGTGCCAGCAGCTCAAGGGGCGGAGATACGCAGTATTTT
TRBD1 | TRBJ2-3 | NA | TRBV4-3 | CASSQTGARDTQYF | TGCGCCAGCAGCCAAACAGGGGCCAGAGATACGCAGTATTTT
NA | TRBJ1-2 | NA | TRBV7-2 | CASSPRGRGVEGYTF | TGTGCCAGCAGCCCGAGGGGCAGGGGCGTGGAGGGCTACACCTTC
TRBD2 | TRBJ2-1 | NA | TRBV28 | CASSLDTPGGEQFF | TGTGCCAGCAGTCTAGATACCCCCGGGGGGGAGCAGTTCTTC
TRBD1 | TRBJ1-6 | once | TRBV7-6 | CASSPRTGPSSYNSPLHF | TGTGCCAGCAGCCCACGGACAGGGCCAAGCTCCTATAATTCACCCCTCCACTTT
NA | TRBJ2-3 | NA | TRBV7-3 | CASSSTGLVTDTQYF | TGTGCCAGCAGCTCCACCGGACTTGTCACAGATACGCAGTATTTT
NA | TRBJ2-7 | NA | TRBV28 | CASAFRSYEQYF | TGTGCCAGCGCTTTCAGGTCCTACGAGCAGTACTTC
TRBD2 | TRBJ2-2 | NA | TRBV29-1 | CSVVLAGALNTGELFF | TGCAGCGTGGTACTAGCGGGGGCCTTGAACACCGGGGAGCTGTTTTTT
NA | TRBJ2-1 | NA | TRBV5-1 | CASSFLKTGSPDNEQFF | TGCGCCAGCAGCTTTTTGAAAACAGGGAGCCCTGACAATGAGCAGTTCTTC
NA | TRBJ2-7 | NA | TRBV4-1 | CASSQDKGKSYEQYF | TGCGCCAGCAGCCAAGATAAGGGGAAGAGCTACGAGCAGTACTTC
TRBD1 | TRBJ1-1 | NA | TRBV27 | CASSLPLAGGLGRRTEAFF | TGTGCCAGCAGTTTACCCCTCGCAGGGGGTCTTGGTCGTCGGACTGAAGCTTTCTTT
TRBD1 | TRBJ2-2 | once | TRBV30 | CAWSVQDRGTGELFF | TGTGCCTGGAGTGTACAGGACAGGGGAACCGGGGAGCTGTTTTTT
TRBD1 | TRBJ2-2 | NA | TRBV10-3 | CATSGQPYTGELFF | TGTGCCACGTCGGGACAGCCTTACACCGGGGAGCTGTTTTTT
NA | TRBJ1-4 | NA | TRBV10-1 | CASSPVWEKLFF | TGCGCCAGCAGTCCAGTTTGGGAAAAACTGTTTTTT
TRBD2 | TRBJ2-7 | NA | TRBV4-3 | CASSQLAGDSYEQYF | TGCGCCAGCAGCCAACTAGCGGGGGACTCCTACGAGCAGTACTTC
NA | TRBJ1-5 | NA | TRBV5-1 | CASSLGLNQPQHF | TGCGCCAGCAGCTTGGGGCTGAATCAGCCCCAGCATTTT
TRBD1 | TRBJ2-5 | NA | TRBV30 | CAWSDTGGQETQYF | TGTGCCTGGAGTGATACAGGGGGCCAAGAGACCCAGTACTTC
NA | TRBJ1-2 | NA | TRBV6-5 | CASRNRDGYTF | TGTGCCAGCAGAAACAGGGATGGCTACACCTTC
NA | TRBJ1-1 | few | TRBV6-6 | CASSSPGARREAFF | TGTGCCAGCAGTTCGCCGGGAGCCAGGCGTGAAGCTTTCTTT
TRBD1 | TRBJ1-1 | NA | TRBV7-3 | CASSRQGTDPEAFF | TGTGCCAGCAGCCGACAGGGGACAGACCCTGAAGCTTTCTTT
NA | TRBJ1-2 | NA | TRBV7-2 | CASSEWTRGGYTF | TGTGCCAGCAGCGAATGGACGCGGGGGGGCTACACCTTC
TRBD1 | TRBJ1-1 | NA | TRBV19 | CASSIGGRGYTEAFF | TGTGCCAGTAGTATAGGTGGCAGGGGGTACACTGAAGCTTTCTTT
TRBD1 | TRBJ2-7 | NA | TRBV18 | CASSPRTPGQGNYEQYF | TGTGCCAGCTCACCCCGTACGCCGGGACAGGGGAACTACGAGCAGTACTTC
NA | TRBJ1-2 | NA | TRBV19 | CASWEGFGYTF | TGTGCCAGTTGGGAGGGTTTTGGCTACACCTTC
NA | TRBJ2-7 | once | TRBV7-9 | CSSSLVGQSYEQYF | TGTTCCAGCAGCTTAGTAGGACAGTCCTACGAGCAGTACTTC
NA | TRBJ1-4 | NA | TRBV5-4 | CASSSNRGSGGTEKLFF | TGTGCCAGCAGCTCCAATAGGGGGAGTGGGGGTACTGAAAAACTGTTTTTT
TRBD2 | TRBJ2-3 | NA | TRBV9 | CASSVAGTSGGARDTQYF | TGTGCCAGCAGCGTAGCCGGGACTAGCGGGGGGGCCCGAGATACGCAGTATTTT
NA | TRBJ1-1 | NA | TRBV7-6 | CASSLDSPRAGKAFF | TGTGCCAGCAGCTTAGACTCTCCCAGGGCAGGAAAAGCTTTCTTT
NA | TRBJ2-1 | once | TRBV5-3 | CAKRGTYNEQFF | TGTGCCAAGAGGGGGACCTACAATGAGCAGTTCTTC
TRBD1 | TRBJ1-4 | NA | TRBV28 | CASSVGTENEKLFF | TGTGCCAGCAGTGTCGGGACAGAAAATGAAAAACTGTTTTTT
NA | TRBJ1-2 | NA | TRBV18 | CASSPFLGGQDYGYTF | TGTGCCAGCTCACCCTTCCTCGGGGGTCAGGACTATGGCTACACCTTC
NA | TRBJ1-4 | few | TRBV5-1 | CASSWRQGREKLFF | TGCGCCAGCAGCTGGAGGCAGGGGAGAGAAAAACTGTTTTTT
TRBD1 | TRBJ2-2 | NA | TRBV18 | CASSRGTGNTGELFF | TGTGCCAGCTCACGGGGGACAGGGAACACCGGGGAGCTGTTTTTT
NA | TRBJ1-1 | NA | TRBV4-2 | CASSQGAGLLNTEAFF | TGTGCCAGCAGCCAAGGGGCGGGGCTATTGAACACTGAAGCTTTCTTT